Listed below are T cell receptor beta chains from one sample, sequenced in a study of blood T cells in healthy people across ages. A single record per CDR3 protein comes from TCRdb applying MiXCR to the 5' RACE reads. The table lists about a million distinct CDR3 sequences, about two fifths of them singletons. Material: blood. These receptors were collected from a man aged 18 to 30 in good health. Each CDR3 is given with its conserved first and last residue. A D gene is named only where the DNA matches it firmly. Only part of the rows carry a size: once, few, many, or a class if the clone is expanded.

CDR3 DNA | CDR3 protein | D gene | clone size | J gene | V gene
TGTGCCAGCAGCTTTACCCTGGGATCGGAGACCCAGTACTTC | CASSFTLGSETQYF | - | - | TRBJ2-5 | TRBV5-4
TGTGCCAGCAGCCAAGGAGACAGGGGCCCTTACAATGAGCAGTTCTTC | CASSQGDRGPYNEQFF | TRBD1 | - | TRBJ2-1 | TRBV14
TGCGCCAGCAGCCAAATGCCCACAGGGCCCTCTGGAAACACCATATATTTT | CASSQMPTGPSGNTIYF | - | - | TRBJ1-3 | TRBV4-3
TGTGCCAGTAGTAGAAATGGGGATACCTACGAGCAGTACTTC | CASSRNGDTYEQYF | - | few | TRBJ2-7 | TRBV19
TGTGCCAGCAGCTCCCTTCGGACAGGAAAAGCTTTCTTT | CASSSLRTGKAFF | TRBD1 | - | TRBJ1-1 | TRBV7-2
TGCAGCGTTGCTGATCCCTTACACGAAGCTTTCTTT | CSVADPLHEAFF | - | - | TRBJ1-1 | TRBV29-1
TGCAGTGCTAGCCGATATCAGGGACAGAAAAACATTCAGTACTTC | CSASRYQGQKNIQYF | TRBD1 | few | TRBJ2-4 | TRBV20-1
TGTGCCAGCAGCTTAGCGTCAGGGCAATATGGCTACACCTTC | CASSLASGQYGYTF | - | - | TRBJ1-2 | TRBV7-2
TGCAGTGCTCTGACCTTTGCGGGGCTGGGTAACTATGGCTACACCTTC | CSALTFAGLGNYGYTF | - | - | TRBJ1-2 | TRBV20-1
TGTGCCAGCAGTGAAGGGGGCCGGCCCGACTATGGCTACACCTTC | CASSEGGRPDYGYTF | - | - | TRBJ1-2 | TRBV25-1
TGTGCCAGCAGCGCAGAAGACAGGGGAGGCTATGGCTACACCTTC | CASSAEDRGGYGYTF | TRBD1 | - | TRBJ1-2 | TRBV9
TGTGCCAGCAGCCAAGATGAAGCGGGGGCTAGCACAGATACGCAGTATTTT | CASSQDEAGASTDTQYF | TRBD2 | - | TRBJ2-3 | TRBV14
TGCGCCAGCAGCCAAGAAGGGGTGGGGGGGCCCTACAATGAGCAGTACTTC | CASSQEGVGGPYNEQYF | - | - | TRBJ2-7 | TRBV4-3
TGTGCCAGCAGCAGGGGAATTCAGCCTCAGCATTTT | CASSRGIQPQHF | - | few | TRBJ1-5 | TRBV7-9
TGTGCCAGCACCTGGGGACAGGGCTCCTATGGCTACACCTTC | CASTWGQGSYGYTF | TRBD1 | - | TRBJ1-2 | TRBV6-2/TRBV6-3
TGTGCCAGCAGCTTCCGACAATCCGGGGATACGCAGTATTTT | CASSFRQSGDTQYF | - | - | TRBJ2-3 | TRBV11-2
TGTGCCAGCAGCTTATCAGCGGAGGGCGCTGAAGCTTTCTTT | CASSLSAEGAEAFF | - | few | TRBJ1-1 | TRBV11-2
TGCAGTGCTAGTCAAGGACGCCCCCCTTATGGCTACACCTTC | CSASQGRPPYGYTF | - | many | TRBJ1-2 | TRBV20-1
TGCGCCAGCAGCTACCAAGGACTAGTGGAGGAGACCCAGTACTTC | CASSYQGLVEETQYF | TRBD2 | - | TRBJ2-5 | TRBV5-1
TGCGCCAGCAGTCAAGTTGATGCAGGGACCCAGTACTTC | CASSQVDAGTQYF | - | - | TRBJ2-5 | TRBV4-3
TGTGCCAGCAGCCCCCGGGACAGGGGGAACTACGAGCAGTACTTC | CASSPRDRGNYEQYF | TRBD1 | few | TRBJ2-7 | TRBV5-6
TGCAGTGCTAGAGATCTTGTGGGCTACGAGCAGTACTTC | CSARDLVGYEQYF | - | - | TRBJ2-7 | TRBV20-1
TGTGCCAGCAGCCGTAGCGGGGGGGCTCCCTACAATGAGCAGTTCTTC | CASSRSGGAPYNEQFF | TRBD2 | - | TRBJ2-1 | TRBV7-2
TGTGCCAGCAATCAGGGGGCTCTCGAGGAGACCCAGTACTTC | CASNQGALEETQYF | TRBD1 | - | TRBJ2-5 | TRBV2
TGCGCCAGCAGCTCCGGGGGCTTCGGGCTGAACACTGAAGCTTTCTTT | CASSSGGFGLNTEAFF | - | - | TRBJ1-1 | TRBV5-1
TGCAGTGCTAGAGATCCTCCAGGGGAAGAGCAGTACTTC | CSARDPPGEEQYF | - | - | TRBJ2-7 | TRBV20-1
TGTGCCAGCAGTTATAATCGGAACTCCTACAATGAGCAGTTCTTC | CASSYNRNSYNEQFF | - | - | TRBJ2-1 | TRBV6-6
TGTGCCAGCAGTGCATTCCGTGCTAACACTGAAGCTTTCTTT | CASSAFRANTEAFF | - | few | TRBJ1-1 | TRBV7-8
TGTGCCAGCAGCATCCCCGGGACAGATGGCTACACCTTC | CASSIPGTDGYTF | TRBD1 | - | TRBJ1-2 | TRBV11-1
TGTGCCAGCAGTTTTGGGACTAGCGGGGCGGGAGATACGCAGTATTTT | CASSFGTSGAGDTQYF | TRBD2 | - | TRBJ2-3 | TRBV12-3/TRBV12-4
TGTGCCAGCAGTTTATCTGTTTGGGGCAAAACTAGCACAGATACGCAATATTTT | CASSLSVWGKTSTDTQYF | - | once | TRBJ2-3 | TRBV12-3/TRBV12-4
TGTGCCAGCAGTGAACCGGGAGAAAGCACTGAAGCTTTCTTT | CASSEPGESTEAFF | - | - | TRBJ1-1 | TRBV25-1
TGTACCAGCAGCTTGAGCCAGGGTGATTCACCCCTCCACTTT | CTSSLSQGDSPLHF | - | - | TRBJ1-6 | TRBV13